This passage covers 2 T cell receptor beta chains from one sample sequenced in a study of blood T cell repertoires in COVID-19. Libraries were prepared by immunoSEQ multiplex PCR; TCRdb keeps only in-frame clonotypes and omits some of them. Among 200,000 to 250,000 clones listed, about 93% were seen once. The sequenced material came from peripheral blood. The origin of the receptors is a man aged 55 to 69 with COVID-19, enrolled during active disease.

The chain links TRBV6-6 to TRBJ2-1; TRBD2 matches at 8 bases. The V segment lost 9 bases and the J segment 3 bases; nucleotides outside the gene matches: 4. This CDR3 has 13 residues. Germline V lookup: CDR1 MNHNY, CDR2 SVGAGI (reference sequence). The CDR3 DNA sequence: TGTGCCAGTAGCGGGATAAACTACAATGAGCAGTTCTTC. Translating it yields CASSGINYNEQFF.

The V call is TRBV12-3 or TRBV12-4, the J call TRBJ1-1, with D uncertain. The CDR3 is made up of 12 amino acids. Trimming cost V 3 bases and J 6 bases, with 8 bases left between them. The CDR3 reads CASSFLRAEAFF. The CDR3 DNA reads as TGTGCCAGCAGTTTCTTACGGGCTGAAGCTTTCTTT.